This is a list of T cell receptor beta chains from one sample in a study of blood T cells in healthy people across ages. TCRdb fed the 5' RACE reads into MiXCR, producing one record per CDR3 protein. Among around 780,000 distinct CDR3 sequences listed, around three fifths were seen once. Sequenced material: blood. All receptors derive from a middle-aged man in good health. Both conserved end residues are trimmed from each CDR3.

V,J,CDR3
TRBV7-2,TRBJ1-4,ASSLAPTHPNEKLF
TRBV12-3/TRBV12-4,TRBJ2-2,ASSKLAPNTGELF
TRBV4-2,TRBJ1-6,ASSQEKTGAGSNSPLH
TRBV7-2,TRBJ2-5,ASSLNRAHGQTQY
TRBV4-2,TRBJ2-1,ASTRGERERDEQF
TRBV5-1,TRBJ2-5,ASSTGQGTSETQY
TRBV28,TRBJ2-7,AHGDRGYEQY
TRBV27,TRBJ2-6,ASSLGVRGANVLT
TRBV27,TRBJ2-4,ATPHRAPLAKNIQY
TRBV4-1,TRBJ2-7,ASSQDQASGTSYEQY
TRBV5-1,TRBJ2-3,ASSLVTSLSTDTQY
TRBV20-1,TRBJ2-5,SARDWRFRTRETQY
TRBV28,TRBJ1-1,ASSLGNQNTEAF
TRBV5-1,TRBJ2-1,ASSLDGGGAWGEQF
TRBV7-3,TRBJ2-3,ASSWTSGTSTDTQY
TRBV13,TRBJ2-5,ASSLGTAKETQY
TRBV7-2,TRBJ1-4,ASNAVATNEKLF
TRBV6-2/TRBV6-3,TRBJ2-3,ASSYQHGSRETTDTQY
TRBV5-1,TRBJ2-1,ASTGTSGGRADEQF
TRBV12-3/TRBV12-4,TRBJ2-7,ASSSRDSSKVEQY
TRBV20-1,TRBJ2-7,SASPTGDSPPIGVYEQY
TRBV9,TRBJ2-3,ASSPSPADTQY
TRBV29-1,TRBJ2-3,SVRGGTESTDTQY
TRBV20-1,TRBJ1-2,SARDVGAPNYGYT
TRBV4-2,TRBJ2-6,ASSPLPGGANVLT
TRBV6-5,-,ASIFGTSGGGVETQY
TRBV7-9,TRBJ1-1,ASSLGGRAEAF
TRBV12-3/TRBV12-4,TRBJ2-3,ASGLRDGTDTQY
TRBV10-3,TRBJ2-5,AISEAGQNHEQY
TRBV28,TRBJ1-2,ASGGLSDYGYT
TRBV7-2,TRBJ2-3,ASSLGVRDRATDTQY
TRBV9,TRBJ1-1,ASSQHGGTNTEAF
TRBV5-1,TRBJ2-1,ASSFDSGRRNEQF
TRBV28,TRBJ2-1,ASSPLGRAYPYNEQF
TRBV20-1,TRBJ2-1,SARGGLAEGEQF
TRBV27,TRBJ1-5,ASSLTRRSNQPQH
TRBV15,TRBJ2-5,ATSRDGGLPLQETQY